This TCR beta chain was captured in a study of blood T cell repertoires in COVID-19. The overall study: Samples representing acute and convalescent COVID-19 were sourced from the United States, Italy and Spain. The cDNA or gDNA used as material had been derived from T cells, B-cell-depleted T cells, or PBMCs.

Authors' methods: The authors estimated nucleated cell counts from reference gene primer amplification. Measured with immunoSEQ multiplex PCR; TCRdb has only the in-frame clones, and not every one. V, J and clone size reflect that table, while D and trimming were determined from the DNA. The sample has tens of thousands of clones, 89% seen once. The CDR3 extends over 13 amino acids. The germline gives CDR1 SGHRS, CDR2 YFSETQ. The V end lost 4 bases, the J end lost 3 bases, and 8 bases lay between the germline ends. What was sequenced was peripheral blood. The chain has TRBV5-1 and TRBJ1-5, with D possibly being TRBD1 (5 bases). The source of this sequence is a woman aged 55-69 years with active COVID-19. DNA of the CDR3: TGCGCCAGCAGCAGGACACCCAATCAGCCCCAGCATTTT. Residues: CASSRTPNQPQHF. The variable domain in full, with the rest retrieved from reference TRBV5-1 and TRBJ1-5, is KAGVTQTPRYLIKTRGQQVTLSCSPISGHRSVSWYQQTPGQGLQFLFEYFSETQRNKGNFPGRFSGRQFSNSRSEMNVSTLELGDSALYLCASSRTPNQPQHFGDGTRLSIL.